The 20 T cell receptor beta chains in this list originate from one sample, sequenced in a study of blood T cell repertoires in COVID-19. TCRdb's copy holds only in-frame clones and misses some; the assay was immunoSEQ multiplex PCR. Of more than 200,000 clones listed, approximately 79% are singletons. Sequencing was done on a sample of peripheral blood. The receptors come from a woman aged 40 to 55 with active or convalescent COVID-19.

The rearrangement joins TRBV7-6 to TRBJ2-3; 7 bases are a match to TRBD2. Germline CDR1 SGHVS, CDR2 FNYEAQ. With V trimmed by 1 base and J by 2 bases, 3 bases remained unmatched. The CDR3 length is 15 residues. The CDR3 protein is CASSLGGGYTDTQYF. The CDR3 DNA sequence: TGTGCCAGCAGCTTAGGGGGGGGGTACACAGATACGCAGTATTTT. Full variable domain (outside the CDR3, taken from reference TRBV7-6 and TRBJ2-3): GAGVSQSPRYKVTKRGQDVALRCDPISGHVSLYWYRQALGQGPEFLTYFNYEAQQDKSGLPNDRFSAERPEGSISTLTIQRTEQRDSAMYRCASSLGGGYTDTQYFGPGTRLTVL.

This clone was recorded only once. The J gene is TRBJ2-7, the V gene TRBV2; 10 bases align to TRBD1. This CDR3 contains 17 residues. The germline V gene encodes CDR1 SNHLY and CDR2 FYNNEI. V was clipped by 6 bases and J by 2 bases; unmatched bases: 13. CDR3 sequence: CASRFRTGTGDPYEQYF. The CDR3 DNA follows: TGTGCCAGCAGATTTCGAACGGGGACAGGGGATCCCTACGAGCAGTACTTC.

The chain combines TRBV24-1 with TRBJ2-5; D is perhaps TRBD1 (6 bases). The germline V gene encodes CDR1 KGHDR and CDR2 SFDVKD. Trimming shortened V by 0 bases and J by 5 bases, and 12 bases separated the two germline ends. The CDR3 runs 15 residues. In nucleotides, the CDR3 is TGTGCCACCAGTGATTTGGGACAGACCCCGGAGACCCAGTACTTC. As protein: CATSDLGQTPETQYF.

The rearrangement links TRBV15 to TRBJ1-3; D ambiguous. CDR1 is LNHNV, CDR2 YYDKDF, per germline (reference sequence). The V end lost 7 bases, the J end lost 0 bases, and 16 bases lay between the germline ends. CDR3 length: 16 amino acids. CDR3 nucleotide sequence: TGTGCCACCACCCGTTTGGGCCGGTACTCTGGAAACACCATATATTTT. Translating gives CATTRLGRYSGNTIYF.

This sequence joins TRBV23-1 and TRBJ2-1; D not resolved. TRBV23-1 is an ORF; its function is uncertain. V dropped 0 bases and J dropped 9 bases, with 12 bases sitting between them. The CDR3 loop spans 14 amino acids. In nucleotides, the CDR3 is TGCGCCAGCAGTCAATCAGCCCAGGCCCCTGAGCAGTTCTTC. It is translated as CASSQSAQAPEQFF.

The DNA of the CDR3 is TGTGCCAGCAGCGTTAGCGGGGGGGCCGATGAGCAGTTCTTC. It codes for CASSVSGGADEQFF. The chain couples TRBV5-4 to TRBJ2-1; 11 positions agree with TRBD2. The length of the CDR3 is 14 residues. The V segment lost 4 bases and the J segment 8 bases; nucleotides outside the gene matches: 5. Germline V CDR1 and CDR2: SGHNT, YYREEE (reference sequence).

This sequence joins TRBV27 and TRBJ1-1, with TRBD1 as a possible D gene (5 bases). The V gene's germline CDR1 is MNHEY and CDR2 SMNVEV (reference sequence). The CDR3 loop spans 14 amino acids. The V end lost 7 bases, the J end lost 4 bases, and 16 bases lay between the germline ends. CDR3 DNA: TGTGCCAGCACCCCCCGGGGGTGGGGCACTGAAGCTTTCTTT. It specifies CASTPRGWGTEAFF.

The V gene is TRBV9, the J gene TRBJ1-2; 9 bases agree with TRBD1. The germline V gene has CDR1 SGDLS and CDR2 YYNGEE. The J segment lost 7 bases and the V segment lost 0 bases, leaving 4 bases of the junction unmatched. The CDR3 contains 14 residues. Here the CDR3 DNA reads TGTGCCAGCAGCGTAGAAGGGACAGGGCTTGGCTACACCTTC. Translation: CASSVEGTGLGYTF.

V and J are TRBV7-9 and TRBJ2-1, with TRBD2 matching 9 bases. The CDR3 is 17 residues long. The J segment lost 5 bases and the V segment lost 1 base, leaving 9 bases of the junction unmatched. CDR1 is SEHNR, CDR2 FQNEAQ, per germline (reference sequence). In DNA form, the CDR3 reads TGTGCCAGCAGCTTAGTGGGGCGGGGGGGCCCGAACAATGAGCAGTTCTTC. This codes for CASSLVGRGGPNNEQFF.

The chain is built from TRBV5-1 and TRBJ1-3; D remains ambiguous. The CDR3 consists of 14 residues. V was trimmed by 4 bases and J by 0 bases, leaving 8 bases between them. Germline V gives CDR1 SGHRS, CDR2 YFSETQ. DNA of the CDR3: TGCGCCAGCAGCCCTGCGGTCTCTGGAAACACCATATATTTT. This codes for CASSPAVSGNTIYF.

The genes are TRBV10-3 and TRBJ2-5; TRBD1 might be the D (5 bases). The V gene's germline CDR1 is ENHRY and CDR2 SYGVKD. CDR3 length: 14 residues. Trimming removed 1 base at V and 5 bases at J, with 11 bases between. CDR3 sequence: CAISEFQGGETQYF. For the CDR3, the DNA is TGTGCCATCAGTGAGTTCCAGGGTGGGGAGACCCAGTACTTC.

The chain carries TRBV5-1 and TRBJ1-1; maybe TRBD1 (6 bases). The V and J ends lost 0 bases and 0 bases respectively, with 9 bases between them. This CDR3 is built from 15 residues. Germline V gives CDR1 SGHRS, CDR2 YFSETQ. The CDR3 DNA reads as TGCGCCAGCAGCTTGGGTCCAGGGGTGAACACTGAAGCTTTCTTT. Its protein product is CASSLGPGVNTEAFF.

This rearrangement joins TRBV7-2 to TRBJ1-3; 9 bases are a match to TRBD1. There are 13 residues in the CDR3. Germline V gene data show CDR1 as SGHTA and CDR2 as FQGNSA. J was trimmed by 8 bases and V by 8 bases; bases with no gene match: 7. DNA for the CDR3: TGTGCCAGCCCACACAGGGGGCTATACACCATATATTTT. Amino acid sequence: CASPHRGLYTIYF.

This chain connects TRBV27 to TRBJ1-5; D possibly corresponds to TRBD1 (5 bases). The CDR3 runs to 16 residues. Trimming stripped 5 bases from V and 1 base from J, with 15 bases between. CDR1 MNHEY and CDR2 SMNVEV come from the germline V gene (reference sequence). DNA for the CDR3: TGTGCCAGCAGTAAATCGTTTGGGGCGAGCAATCAGCCCCAGCATTTT. Its protein product is CASSKSFGASNQPQHF.

The genes are TRBV28 and TRBJ2-7; tentative D call: TRBD2 (6 bases). The germline V gene encodes CDR1 MDHEN and CDR2 SYDVKM. V gave up 5 bases and J gave up 0 bases, with 20 bases separating them. The CDR3 runs to 17 residues. The CDR3 is CASSVTSGTLSSYEQYF. CDR3 bases: TGTGCCAGCAGTGTGACCTCCGGGACTTTAAGCTCCTACGAGCAGTACTTC.

V usage is TRBV5-6 and J usage is TRBJ1-6; D possibly corresponds to TRBD1 (5 bases). The germline CDR1 and CDR2 sequences are SGHDT and YYEEEE. V was pared by 1 base and J by 8 bases, with 10 bases between. The CDR3 is 14 amino acids. CDR3 bases: TGTGCCAGCAGCTTGCCCAGGGCCGATTCACCCCTCCACTTT. It specifies CASSLPRADSPLHF.

The table lists this clone with a count of one. The J gene is TRBJ1-1, the V gene TRBV10-1; D gene ambiguous. Germline V lookup: CDR1 WNHNN, CDR2 SYGVQD (reference sequence). The CDR3 spans 13 residues. Trimming removed 5 bases at V and 4 bases at J, with 11 bases between. CDR3 in DNA: TGCGCCAGCAGTCAGGAGGAGGGCACTGAAGCTTTCTTT. Its translation: CASSQEEGTEAFF.

The genes are TRBV7-9 and TRBJ1-2, with D perhaps matching TRBD1 (5 bases). The CDR3 length is 16 residues. The germline V and J ends were trimmed by 0 bases and 4 bases, with 15 bases remaining between them. Germline CDR1 is SEHNR and CDR2 is FQNEAQ (reference sequence). CDR3 DNA: TGTGCCAGCAGCTTAGCGCGGGAGACAGCCCTCTATGGCTACACCTTC. Residues: CASSLARETALYGYTF. Based on the CDR3 plus reference TRBV7-9 and TRBJ1-2, the full variable domain is DTGVSQNPRHKITKRGQNVTFRCDPISEHNRLYWYRQTLGQGPEFLTYFQNEAQLEKSRLLSDRFSAERPKGSFSTLEIQRTEQGDSAMYLCASSLARETALYGYTFGSGTRLTVV.

This clone was recorded once. The V gene is TRBV5-1, the J gene TRBJ2-7; possibly TRBD1 for D (6 bases). Germline CDR1 is SGHRS and CDR2 is YFSETQ. The V gene lost 0 bases and the J gene lost 6 bases, with 10 bases spanning the gap. This CDR3 spans 13 amino acids. CDR3 DNA: TGCGCCAGCAGCTTGGGCAGGGGCCGCGAGCAGTACTTC. Amino acids: CASSLGRGREQYF. Based on the CDR3 plus reference TRBV5-1 and TRBJ2-7, the full variable domain is KAGVTQTPRYLIKTRGQQVTLSCSPISGHRSVSWYQQTPGQGLQFLFEYFSETQRNKGNFPGRFSGRQFSNSRSEMNVSTLELGDSALYLCASSLGRGREQYFGPGTRLTVT.

This chain joins TRBV15 and TRBJ2-2; 7 bases agree with TRBD1. Trimming at V came to 2 bases and at J to 3 bases, leaving 9 bases not matched to a gene. CDR1 and CDR2 from the germline V gene are LNHNV and YYDKDF (reference sequence). The length of the CDR3 is 17 residues. CDR3 coding DNA: TGTGCCACCAGCAGACCAGACAGGGATTTTGACACCGGGGAGCTGTTTTTT. It yields the protein CATSRPDRDFDTGELFF.